These 20 T cell receptor beta chains share one sample of origin, sequenced in a study of T cells in Graves' hyperthyroidism and ophthalmopathy. Template material for amplifying TCR beta CDR3 regions consisted of RNA transcripts. The primer set for the first-round RT-PCR of the TCR CDR3 was HTBI. TCRdb itself ran the multiplex PCR reads through MiXCR, one entry per CDR3 protein. The table lists fewer than 450,000 distinct CDR3 sequences, about a sixth of them singletons. Sample: blood. The receptor set was obtained from a woman aged 25 to 39 with Graves' hyperthyroidism that later progressed to Graves' ophthalmopathy.

The chain combines TRBV7-9 with TRBJ1-5, with D possibly being TRBD1 (6 bases). The CDR3 has 13 residues. The V gene lost 5 bases and the J gene lost 6 bases, with 11 bases spanning the gap. Germline loops: CDR1 SEHNR, CDR2 FQNEAQ (reference sequence). The CDR3 loop is CASSQGSGQPQHF. The DNA of the CDR3 is TGTGCCAGCAGCCAGGGGTCCGGTCAGCCCCAGCATTTT.

This chain connects TRBV7-8 to TRBJ2-3; 9 bases align to TRBD1. Germline V gene sequence: CDR1 SGHVS, CDR2 FQNEAQ. The CDR3 consists of 16 residues. Trimming cost V 3 bases and J 0 bases; bases outside gene matches: 4. The CDR3 region has the DNA TGTGCCAGCAGCTTCCGGGACAGGGTTAGCACAGATACGCAGTATTTT. Translating gives CASSFRDRVSTDTQYF.

The chain links TRBV27 to TRBJ2-7; D is possibly TRBD2 (7 bases). The CDR3 extends over 17 amino acids. CDR1 is MNHEY and CDR2 is SMNVEV in the germline V gene (reference sequence). V was shortened by 6 bases and J by 6 bases, with 27 bases between the two germline ends. CDR3 bases: TGTGCCAGCAGCCCAAGCGGGGAAGGGGGACTTTGGATCGAGCAGTACTTC. Its translation is CASSPSGEGGLWIEQYF.

V usage is TRBV5-1 and J usage is TRBJ2-3, with unresolved D. Trimming removed 0 bases from V and 5 bases from J, with 10 bases in between. CDR3 length equals 14 residues. CDR1 and CDR2 (germline): SGHRS, YFSETQ. The CDR3 sequence is CASSLDSGQDTQYF. Written as DNA, the CDR3 is TGCGCCAGCAGCTTGGATTCCGGGCAAGATACGCAGTATTTT.

For this clonotype: A read error may produce the germline difference seen at one junction end. The CDR3 DNA follows: TGCGCCAGCAGCTCGGGAGACAGGGCCTACGAGCAGTACTTC. The encoded protein is CASSSGDRAYEQYF. The rearrangement links TRBV5-4 to TRBJ2-7; possible D gene TRBD1, 7 bases. Germline V gives CDR1 SGHNT, CDR2 YYREEE (reference sequence). The CDR3 has 14 residues.

This clonotype was detected only a few times. The CDR3 spells CASRSGLAGGSSYNEQFF. For the CDR3, the DNA is TGTGCCAGCAGAAGTGGACTAGCGGGAGGGAGCTCCTACAATGAGCAGTTCTTC. This chain joins TRBV6-1 and TRBJ2-1, with TRBD2 identical over 15 bases. The germline CDR1 and CDR2 sequences are MNHNS and SASEGT. The length of the CDR3 is 18 residues. J lost 0 bases, V lost 6 bases, and 6 bases had no gene match.

This clonotype was observed many times. The chain uses TRBV9 and TRBJ2-5; 8 bases match TRBD2. V lost 3 bases, J lost 2 bases, and 9 bases stayed unmatched. The CDR3 is 16 amino acids. The germline V gene has CDR1 SGDLS and CDR2 YYNGEE. The CDR3 DNA follows: TGTGCCAGCAGCGGAGAGGGCGGGAGGACTCAAGAGACCCAGTACTTC. Protein: CASSGEGGRTQETQYF.

Ten or more counts support this clonotype. This rearrangement joins TRBV28 to TRBJ2-7; 9 nucleotides agree with TRBD1. Trimming took 6 bases from V and 2 from J; bases not matched to a gene: 8. Germline CDR1 is MDHEN and CDR2 is SYDVKM. The CDR3 extends over 15 amino acids. The CDR3 region has the DNA TGTGCCAGCAGCTCGGCCCGGGACAGGGCCTACGAGCAGTACTTC. It yields the protein CASSSARDRAYEQYF.

This clonotype was counted at least ten times. This chain joins TRBV13 and TRBJ2-7; 7 nucleotides agree with TRBD2. CDR1 and CDR2 from the germline V gene are PRHDT and FYEKMQ (reference sequence). With V trimmed by 5 bases and J by 3 bases, 7 bases remained unmatched. This CDR3 spans 14 amino acids. The CDR3 loop is CASSQASGIYEQYF. Written as DNA, the CDR3 is TGTGCCAGCAGCCAGGCGAGCGGGATCTACGAGCAGTACTTC.

In regard to this clonotype: A much more abundant neighbour one base away suggests this may be a read error. The chain links TRBV20-1 to TRBJ2-2, with 11 bases aligning to TRBD2. There are 15 residues in the CDR3. CDR1 is DFQATT and CDR2 is SNEGSKA in the germline V gene (reference sequence). V was pared by 6 bases and J by 7 bases, with 10 bases of the junction left unmatched. CDR3 bases: TGCAGTGCCAGAATAGCGGGGGGGCCTGTCGGGGAGCTGTTTTTT. Translated: CSARIAGGPVGELFF.

This clonotype was seen at least ten times. The rearrangement uses TRBV7-9 and TRBJ2-5; 12 bases align to TRBD2. The CDR3 length is 19 residues. Trimming took 3 bases from V and 5 from J; bases not matched to a gene: 16. CDR1 SEHNR and CDR2 FQNEAQ come from the germline V gene (reference sequence). CDR3 loop: CASSFPMRLAGDNLETQYF. For the CDR3, the DNA is TGTGCCAGCAGCTTTCCCATGCGACTAGCGGGAGACAATTTGGAGACCCAGTACTTC. Looking up the rest from reference TRBV7-9 and TRBJ2-5 gives the full variable domain: DTGVSQNPRHKITKRGQNVTFRCDPISEHNRLYWYRQTLGQGPEFLTYFQNEAQLEKSRLLSDRFSAERPKGSFSTLEIQRTEQGDSAMYLCASSFPMRLAGDNLETQYFGPGTRLLVL.

To note about this clonotype: One junction end disagrees with the germline gene, perhaps due to a read error. J is TRBJ2-2 and V is TRBV2, with D uncertain. In germline, CDR1 is SNHLY, CDR2 FYNNEI. The CDR3 runs to 14 residues. CDR3 in amino acids: CANSVRQATGELFF. Here the CDR3 DNA reads TGTGCCAACAGTGTGCGGCAGGCCACCGGGGAGCTGTTTTTT.

This clonotype occurred many times. The rearrangement links TRBV27 to TRBJ2-7; 7 bases match TRBD2. With V trimmed by 3 bases and J by 4 bases, 6 bases remained unmatched. Germline CDR1 is MNHEY and CDR2 is SMNVEV (reference sequence). This CDR3 comprises 14 residues. The chain's CDR3 is CASSLGGLGYEQYF. CDR3 bases: TGTGCCAGCAGTTTGGGAGGGTTGGGATACGAGCAGTACTTC.

Many counts were recorded for this clonotype. This chain joins TRBV28 and TRBJ1-2; no clear D. V was trimmed by 1 base and J by 8 bases, leaving 23 bases between them. The germline CDR1 and CDR2 sequences are MDHEN and SYDVKM. There are 17 residues in the CDR3. The CDR3 loop is CASSLSAPELPSTGYTF. In DNA form, the CDR3 reads TGTGCCAGCAGTTTATCCGCACCTGAACTCCCGTCGACGGGCTACACCTTC.

The chain employs TRBV9 and TRBJ2-2, with a possible D match to TRBD2 (6 bases). CDR1 and CDR2 (germline): SGDLS, YYNGEE. The CDR3 is 14 residues long. Trimming removed 7 bases at V and 0 bases at J, with 10 bases between. The CDR3 protein is CASRGGSNTGELFF. CDR3 bases: TGTGCCAGCCGAGGAGGGTCGAACACCGGGGAGCTGTTTTTT.

This clonotype has at least ten counts. The chain combines TRBV6-2 or TRBV6-3 with TRBJ2-3; D is perhaps TRBD2 (5 bases). The CDR3 runs to 14 residues. The germline V gene encodes CDR1 MNHEY and CDR2 SVGEGT. V was trimmed by 5 bases and J by 0 bases, leaving 9 bases between them. CDR3 sequence reads: CASSAGYSTDTQYF. CDR3 sequence (DNA): TGTGCCAGCAGTGCGGGTTATAGCACAGATACGCAGTATTTT.

At least ten counts were recorded for this clonotype. V usage is TRBV11-2 and J usage is TRBJ2-1; D gene unclear. In germline, CDR1 is SGHAT, CDR2 FQNNGV. V dropped 0 bases and J dropped 1 base, with 10 bases sitting between them. This CDR3 region has 16 residues. The CDR3 spells CASSLDGGNSYNEQFF. CDR3 DNA sequence: TGTGCCAGCAGCTTAGATGGTGGTAATTCCTACAATGAGCAGTTCTTC. The full variable domain, completed using reference TRBV11-2 and TRBJ2-1, is EAGVAQSPRYKIIEKRQSVAFWCNPISGHATLYWYQQILGQGPKLLIQFQNNGVVDDSQLPKDRFSAERLKGVDSTLKIQPAKLEDSAVYLCASSLDGGNSYNEQFFGPGTRLTVL.

This clonotype has a single count. A much larger clone differs by one base, so this may be a read error. In this CDR3 the conserved last residue, phenylalanine or tryptophan, is missing, so a read error is likely. V is TRBV6-1 and J is TRBJ1-5; D ambiguous. The CDR3 covers 13 residues. Germline V CDR1 and CDR2: MNHNS, SASEGT. The CDR3 DNA sequence: TGTGCCAGCAGCGAAGCGAGTTATCAGCCCCAGCATGTT. It yields the protein CASSEASYQPQHV.

Ten or more counts support this clonotype. CDR3 loop: CSVEGAYEQYF. The CDR3 bases are TGCAGCGTTGAAGGCGCCTACGAGCAGTACTTC. This chain joins TRBV29-1 and TRBJ2-7; no clear D. Trimming pared 1 base from V and 2 bases from J, leaving 3 bases between. Germline V gene sequence: CDR1 SQVTM, CDR2 ANQGSEA. The CDR3 is 11 amino acids.

This clonotype was detected only a few times. This chain links TRBV6-1 with TRBJ2-7; no definite D call. Trimming took off 3 bases at V and 2 bases at J, with 14 bases between the two ends. This CDR3 spans 15 amino acids. CDR1 and CDR2 (germline): MNHNS, SASEGT. This chain's CDR3 is CASSESSGRPYEQYF. CDR3 DNA sequence: TGTGCCAGCAGTGAGTCCTCCGGGCGCCCCTACGAGCAGTACTTC.